One sample yielded the 17 T cell receptor delta chains listed below, sequenced in a study of delta chains in infants with herpesvirus infections. Reverse transcription of PBMC RNA used primers specific for the gamma and delta chains. TCRdb reran clone calling via CATT on the RT-PCR reads. Among roughly 610 delta-chain clones listed, around 41% were seen once. This material consisted of peripheral blood, taken at time point 2 of longitudinal follow-up. Receptors were obtained from a human donor who was a Ugandan infant, either HIV-exposed or HIV-unexposed (not recorded which).

This clone is classed as large (0.1 to 1%). The J gene is TRDJ1, the V gene TRDV1; 9 nucleotides align to TRDD3. The CDR3 is 23 amino acids. CDR1 TSWWSYY and CDR2 QGS come from the germline V gene. Germline trimming cut 0 bases from V and 0 bases from J; bases unmatched to any gene: 23. The CDR3 sequence is CALGELYVSWTGGRPPYTDKLIF. Written as DNA, the CDR3 is TGTGCTCTTGGGGAACTATACGTCTCTTGGACTGGGGGACGACCTCCGTACACCGATAAACTCATCTTT.

On this clone: A far bigger clonotype differs at one base, so this is likely a read error. This chain links TRDV2 with TRDJ1; the match to TRDD3 covers 12 bases. V gave up 2 bases and J gave up 9 bases; unmatched junction bases: 6. This CDR3 contains 14 residues. Looked up from germline, CDR1 is GEAIGNYY and CDR2 is EKD. CDR3 sequence: CACDILGDTAQLIF. The CDR3 DNA is TGTGCCTGTGACATACTGGGGGATACAGCACAACTCATCTTT.

A word on this clone: A far larger clone is a single base away, which makes a read error likely. The chain is built from TRAV14/DV4 and TRDJ1; D uncertain. CDR1 is TSDPSYG, CDR2 QGSYDQQN, per germline (reference sequence). This CDR3 comprises 15 residues. This CDR3 is CATRELLRIPCKLIF. Here the CDR3 DNA reads TGTGCAACGAGAGAGCTACTTCGAATACCCTGCAAACTCATCTTT.

A remark on this clone: A much larger clone lies one base from this, so it may be a read error. Distinct nucleotide sequences in the sample also encode this CDR3. This chain links TRDV3 with TRDJ1; perhaps TRDD3 as D (5 bases). The V gene's germline CDR1 is TVYSNPD and CDR2 GDNSRS (reference sequence). The CDR3 loop spans 14 amino acids. Trimming took 0 bases from V and 0 from J, leaving 11 bases between them. The CDR3 sequence: CAFRLGIYTDKLIF. CDR3 nucleotide sequence: TGTGCCTTTAGGCTGGGTATCTACACCGATAAACTCATCTTT.

This clone is labeled as hyperexpanded. Additional DNA sequences in this sample encode the identical CDR3. This chain uses TRDV1 with TRDJ2, with TRDD3 identical over 13 bases. With V trimmed by 6 bases and J by 6 bases, 22 bases remained unmatched. CDR1 is TSWWSYY, CDR2 QGS, per germline. The CDR3 loop spans 21 amino acids. CDR3 region: CALGVLSYASSLGDTAAQLFF. In nucleotides, the CDR3 is TGTGCTCTTGGAGTGCTTTCCTACGCCTCCTCACTGGGGGATACGGCAGCACAACTCTTCTTT.

This clone is large in the sample. The chain is built from TRDV1 and TRDJ1; D not resolved. The germline CDR1 and CDR2 sequences are TSWWSYY and QGS. This CDR3 spans 23 amino acids. Trimming took 0 bases from V and 4 from J, leaving 36 bases between them. The CDR3 protein is CALGELARRGPSLPPHPIDKLIF. CDR3 nucleotides: TGTGCTCTTGGGGAACTAGCCAGACGAGGTCCGTCGCTCCCCCCTCACCCCATCGATAAACTCATCTTT.

This clone counts as large. This rearrangement joins TRDV1 to TRDJ1, with a possible D match to TRDD2 (5 bases). The V and J ends lost 1 base and 1 base respectively, with 22 bases between them. The CDR3 is made up of 19 amino acids. Germline V gene lookup returns CDR1 TSWWSYY and CDR2 QGS. The DNA for the CDR3 is TGTGCTCTTGGGGAACGGCAGGGACTCTGGTCCCCTTCCACCGATAAACTCATCTTT. Amino acids: CALGERQGLWSPSTDKLIF.

By sample fraction, this clone is large. Other DNA sequences in this specimen translate into the identical CDR3. V and J are TRDV3 and TRDJ1, with D possibly TRDD3 on 6 matching bases. CDR1 is TVYSNPD and CDR2 is GDNSRS in the germline V gene (reference sequence). The CDR3 has 14 amino acids. V dropped 0 bases and J dropped 0 bases, with 11 bases sitting between them. The DNA for the CDR3 is TGTGCCTTTAGGCTGGGGATCTACACCGATAAACTCATCTTT. Translating it yields CAFRLGIYTDKLIF.

Concerning this clone: A much larger clone sits a single nucleotide away, making a read error possible. Other DNA sequences from this sample encode an identical CDR3 as well. This chain links TRDV1 with TRDJ1; D might be TRDD3 (5 bases). The germline CDR1 and CDR2 sequences are TSWWSYY and QGS. V was shortened by 0 bases and J by 2 bases, with 16 bases between the two germline ends. The CDR3 sequence is 17 residues long. In nucleotides, the CDR3 is TGTGCTCTTGGGGAACTAGGTCCGCCTCGGGGGACCGATAAACTCATCTTT. This translates into CALGELGPPRGTDKLIF.

Concerning this clone itself: A single base is all that separates this from a far larger clone, so a read error is likely. The gene calls are TRAV38-2/DV8 and TRDJ1; the match to TRDD3 covers 7 bases. This CDR3 contains 16 residues. With 10 bases clipped from V and 4 bases from J, the junction kept 19 bases outside the gene matches. CDR1 and CDR2 from the germline V gene are TSESDYY and QEAYKQQN. CDR3 nucleotides: TGTGCTGTTAACAACCTGTACTGGGGAGGTAACGATAAACTCATCTTT. Its translation: CAVNNLYWGGNDKLIF.

For this clone: A far larger clone is one nucleotide away, so this likely arose from a read error. This chain links TRAV29/DV5 with TRDJ1, with 13 bases aligning to TRDD3. V trimming: 0 bases; J trimming: 0 bases; junction bases outside the gene matches: 23. The CDR3 extends over 23 amino acids. Per the germline V gene, CDR1 is NSMFDY and CDR2 is ISSIKDK. The CDR3 loop reads CAASESTTRTGGYGKTYTDKLIF. The CDR3 DNA is TGTGCAGCAAGCGAGTCTACTACGCGTACTGGGGGATACGGCAAAACGTACACCGATAAACTCATCTTT.

This clone turned up a few times. The chain recombines TRDV1 with TRDJ1; 11 nucleotides agree with TRDD3. The CDR3 is made up of 20 amino acids. CDR1 and CDR2 (germline): TSWWSYY, QGS. V shed 5 bases, J shed 0 bases, and the junction held 17 bases outside the gene matches. Here the CDR3 reads CALGKSGWWGIRRYTDKLIF. For the CDR3, the DNA is TGTGCTCTTGGGAAATCAGGGTGGTGGGGGATACGAAGGTACACCGATAAACTCATCTTT.

Points on this clone: Possible read error: a much larger clone is one base away. The V call is TRDV1, the J call TRDJ1; no clear D. The length of the CDR3 is 15 residues. V was cut by 2 bases and J by 5 bases, with 15 bases left in between. CDR1 and CDR2 from the germline V gene are TSWWSYY and QGS. The CDR3: CALGEIRKPCDKLIF. CDR3 nucleotide sequence: TGTGCTCTTGGGGAAATTCGTAAGCCTTGTGATAAACTCATCTTT.

A remark on this clone: A far bigger clonotype differs at one base, so this is likely a read error. The chain recombines TRDV1 with TRDJ1; 8 bases map to TRDD3. Germline assignment: CDR1 TSWWSYY and CDR2 QGS. This CDR3 region has 19 residues. The junction had 19 bases not matched to a gene; V was cut back by 4 bases and J by 3 bases. CDR3 in DNA: TGTGCTCTTGGGGGGGCTCTTCCCTACTGGGGGTTACGGGCCGATAAACTCATCTTT. Protein product: CALGGALPYWGLRADKLIF.

By share, this clone ranks as medium-sized. V is TRDV1 and J is TRDJ1, with D hard to call. Germline loops: CDR1 TSWWSYY, CDR2 QGS. This CDR3 region has 16 residues. V dropped 5 bases and J dropped 0 bases, with 16 bases sitting between them. The chain's CDR3 is CALGSLYSTYTDKLIF. As DNA, the CDR3 is TGTGCTCTTGGGAGCCTCTACTCGACGTACACCGATAAACTCATCTTT.

A remark on this clone: A read error is likely here: a far larger clone is one base away. The chain links TRDV2 to TRDJ3, with TRDD3 identical over 10 bases. In germline, CDR1 is GEAIGNYY, CDR2 EKD. The CDR3 runs 17 residues. The CDR3: CACDLLGDFWDTRQLFF. CDR3 nucleotide sequence: TGTGCCTGTGACTTACTGGGGGATTTTTGGGACACCCGACAGTTGTTTTTC.

Within the sample, this clone is medium-sized. The rearrangement uses TRDV1 and TRDJ1; D is perhaps TRDD3 (5 bases). V gave up 4 bases and J gave up 4 bases, with 25 bases separating them. Per the germline V gene, CDR1 is TSWWSYY and CDR2 is QGS. This CDR3 contains 18 residues. CDR3 region: CALGARYRSGVRGDKLIF. The DNA for the CDR3 is TGTGCTCTTGGGGCACGTTATAGATCGGGGGTTAGGGGCGATAAACTCATCTTT.